These T cell receptor beta chains were read from a single sample in a study of T cell repertoires in cytomegalovirus infection. TCRdb re-called the reads with MiXCR, one entry per CDR3 protein. Here the sample spans under 250,000 distinct CDR3 sequences, about 7% being singletons. Sequences were obtained from PBMCs. Every receptor here comes from a human donor in good health (CMV status not recorded). Some clones in this sample may be carry-over from other donors' samples. The CDR3 runs from the conserved cysteine through the conserved F or W. A D gene is named only where the DNA matches it firmly. Clone size is not always given. Where it is, it says once, few, many or a class for expanded clones.

cdr3_length,d_call,clone_size,v_call,j_call,cdr3_nt,cdr3_aa
15,NA,many,TRBV7-2,TRBJ2-2,TGTGCCAGCAGCTTCGGCCCCTACAGGGCCGGGGAGCTGTTTTTT,CASSFGPYRAGELFF
15,NA,many,TRBV20-1,TRBJ2-7,TGCAGTGTTCATTCTAGGGCAGGAGCTTCCTACGAGCAGTACTTC,CSVHSRAGASYEQYF
15,NA,many,TRBV29-1,TRBJ2-1,TGCAGCGTTGATATAGGGACAACTATCTACAATGAGCAGTTCTTC,CSVDIGTTIYNEQFF
14,TRBD2,many,TRBV20-1,TRBJ2-1,TGCAGTGCTAGAGGTAGCGGGGTTTACAATGAGCAGTTCTTC,CSARGSGVYNEQFF
13,NA,NA,TRBV12-3/TRBV12-4,TRBJ2-1,TGTGCCAGCAGTTTAAGGCAGGTCCATGAGCAGTTCTTC,CASSLRQVHEQFF
16,TRBD1,many,TRBV2,TRBJ1-1,TGTGCCAGCAGTCTTGTGACAGGGGGAAGGAATACTGAAGCTTTCTTT,CASSLVTGGRNTEAFF
13,NA,many,TRBV29-1,TRBJ1-3,TGCAGCGTTGAAAAAGGGATTGGAAACACCATATATTTT,CSVEKGIGNTIYF
11,NA,medium-sized,TRBV7-2,TRBJ2-5,TGTGCCAGCAGCTTGGAGAGACTCTCGTACTTC,CASSLERLSYF
16,TRBD2,many,TRBV30,TRBJ2-3,TGTGCCTGGAGTACCGGGACTAGCCTGGGCACAGATACGCAGTATTTT,CAWSTGTSLGTDTQYF
16,NA,NA,TRBV4-3,TRBJ2-1,TGCGCCAGCAGCCAATTGGGAGTTACTGTCGCCAATGAGCAGTTCTTC,CASSQLGVTVANEQFF
14,NA,many,TRBV7-2,TRBJ1-1,TGTGCCAGCAGCCGTACGCGGCGAAACACTGAAGCTTTCTTT,CASSRTRRNTEAFF
16,NA,many,TRBV28,TRBJ1-1,TGTGCCAGCAGTGGGAGGGGGGTCCCCTTTGGCACTGAAGCTTTCTTT,CASSGRGVPFGTEAFF
15,NA,many,TRBV7-8,TRBJ1-5,TGTGCCAGCAGCTTAGACCCTAATAGCAATCAGCCCCAGCATTTT,CASSLDPNSNQPQHF
15,TRBD2,many,TRBV20-1,TRBJ2-5,TGCAGTGCGGGCCGGACTAGCGGGGAGGATGAGACCCAGTACTTC,CSAGRTSGEDETQYF
14,NA,NA,TRBV20-1,TRBJ1-1,TGCAGTGCTAGGAACAGCCCCTTGAACACTGAAGCTTTCTTT,CSARNSPLNTEAFF
15,TRBD2,many,TRBV12-5,TRBJ2-5,TGTGCTAGTGGTACCCGGGGGGGAGGCGGAGAGACCCAGTACTTC,CASGTRGGGGETQYF
17,NA,many,TRBV7-9,TRBJ2-2,TGTGCCAGCAGCTACACAGGCGGGGGCACGAACACCGGGGAGCTGTTTTTT,CASSYTGGGTNTGELFF
16,TRBD2,many,TRBV12-3/TRBV12-4,TRBJ2-5,TGTGCCAGCAGTGTCGGGACTAGCAGGACGGAAGAGACCCAGTACTTC,CASSVGTSRTEETQYF
15,NA,many,TRBV10-3,TRBJ2-7,TGTGCCATCAGTGGGGGCGGCGAAACGTCCTACGAGCAGTACTTC,CAISGGGETSYEQYF
16,TRBD2,many,TRBV20-1,TRBJ2-1,TGCAGTGCTAGAGACGGACTAGCGGGCCCTTACAATGAGCAGTTCTTC,CSARDGLAGPYNEQFF
17,TRBD1,NA,TRBV28,TRBJ1-3,TGTGCCAGCAGTTTCGGACAGGGGGGAATCTCTGGAAACACCATATATTTT,CASSFGQGGISGNTIYF
17,NA,NA,TRBV23-1,TRBJ2-1,TGCGCCAGCATGGCGGAGGGGGCGATCAGCTCCTACAATGAGCAGTTCTTC,CASMAEGAISSYNEQFF